This passage covers 12 T cell receptor beta chains from one sample sequenced in a study of cytomegalovirus exposure and HLA in healthy donors. The PCR made use of 60 Vbeta and 13 Jbeta primers. Sequencing was performed with immunoSEQ multiplex PCR; in TCRdb, only in-frame clones are kept and a portion is missing. The table includes some 130,000 clones, approximately 80% detected once. Sequenced material: PBMCs. Receptors were obtained from a male donor in good health and CMV-seropositive.

The chain is built from TRBV11-3 and TRBJ2-2; D perhaps matches TRBD1 (5 bases). Trimming removed 5 bases at V and 4 bases at J, with 8 bases between. Looked up from germline, CDR1 is SGHNT and CDR2 is YENEEA. This CDR3 comprises 13 residues. In DNA, the CDR3 is TGTGCCAGCAGCCCAGGGTCCACCGGGGAGCTGTTTTTT. Its translation: CASSPGSTGELFF.

This clone has only one observation. The chain has TRBV4-3 and TRBJ2-1, with TRBD2 matching over 8 bases. Germline assignment: CDR1 LGHNA and CDR2 YSLEER. Unmatched junction bases numbered 2, after V lost 5 bases and J lost 5 bases. This CDR3 has 13 residues. The CDR3 DNA reads TGCGCCAGCAGCGGGCGGGAGGACAATGAGCAGTTCTTC. This sequence encodes CASSGREDNEQFF.

The chain uses TRBV30 and TRBJ2-2; tentatively, D is TRBD1 (5 bases). V was shortened by 3 bases and J by 3 bases, with 11 bases between the two germline ends. The CDR3 sequence is 14 residues long. In germline, CDR1 is GTSNPN, CDR2 SVGIG (reference sequence). The chain's CDR3 is CAWRMDIDTGELFF. CDR3 sequence (DNA): TGTGCCTGGAGGATGGACATCGACACCGGGGAGCTGTTTTTT.

V is TRBV5-6 and J is TRBJ2-7; tentative D call: TRBD1 (6 bases). The CDR3 loop spans 13 amino acids. Germline V lookup: CDR1 SGHDT, CDR2 YYEEEE. Trimming shortened V by 3 bases and J by 6 bases, and 13 bases separated the two germline ends. For the CDR3, the DNA is TGTGCCAGCAGCTCGGACAGTTTAGGCGAGCAGTACTTC. Its translation is CASSSDSLGEQYF.

The V and J genes are TRBV28 and TRBJ2-2, with 9 bases identical to TRBD1. CDR3 length equals 15 residues. Germline V CDR1 and CDR2: MDHEN, SYDVKM. V shed 2 bases, J shed 4 bases, and the junction held 2 bases outside the gene matches. CDR3 loop: CASSLRGQGTGELFF. CDR3 DNA: TGTGCCAGCAGTTTAAGGGGACAGGGCACCGGGGAGCTGTTTTTT.

The rearrangement joins TRBV13 to TRBJ2-1; 12 bases map to TRBD2. The J segment lost 8 bases and the V segment lost 4 bases, leaving 21 bases of the junction unmatched. This CDR3 contains 20 residues. Germline assignment: CDR1 PRHDT and CDR2 FYEKMQ (reference sequence). The chain's CDR3 is CASSSRTSGIWSAGPDEQFF. The CDR3, as DNA: TGTGCCAGCAGCTCGAGGACTAGCGGGATTTGGTCGGCTGGACCAGATGAGCAGTTCTTC.

This clone appeared a few times. This chain uses TRBV19 with TRBJ2-5; 10 bases map to TRBD1. The CDR3 has 16 amino acids. Germline-derived CDR1 and CDR2 are LNHDA and SQIVND (reference sequence). Unmatched junction bases numbered 9, after V lost 6 bases and J lost 2 bases. The DNA for the CDR3 is TGTGCCAGTAGATCTGGGGACAGGGGTCCGCAAGAGACCCAGTACTTC. Amino acids: CASRSGDRGPQETQYF.

V usage is TRBV7-2 and J usage is TRBJ2-7; 7 bases match TRBD2. J gave up 1 base and V 5 bases, and 5 bases lay outside the gene matches. The CDR3 spans 14 residues. CDR1 is SGHTA, CDR2 FQGNSA, per germline. In DNA form, the CDR3 reads TGTGCCAGCAGCCCCCGACTAGCTTCCTACGAGCAGTACTTC. Translation: CASSPRLASYEQYF.

J is TRBJ1-5 and V is TRBV5-4, with D perhaps TRBD1 (6 bases). Deletions cut 0 bases from V and 3 bases from J, with 22 bases between. Germline V gene data show CDR1 as SGHNT and CDR2 as YYREEE (reference sequence). CDR3 length equals 19 residues. The CDR3 DNA is TGTGCCAGCAGCTTGGCTCCTGACAGGCCGTTCCCCCACAATCAGCCCCAGCATTTT. This encodes CASSLAPDRPFPHNQPQHF.

This clone came up once. In DNA form, the CDR3 reads TGTGCCAGCAGCGACTTAGTTTCCAAAAACTATGGCTACACCTTC. Its translation is CASSDLVSKNYGYTF. The V gene is TRBV11-2, the J gene TRBJ1-2; D not certain. Germline V gives CDR1 SGHAT, CDR2 FQNNGV. This CDR3 contains 15 residues. Trimming cost V 5 bases and J 2 bases, with 15 bases left between them.

This clone was recorded once. The rearrangement uses TRBV5-1 and TRBJ2-6; no reliable D call. V was cut by 0 bases and J by 2 bases, with 9 bases left in between. Germline loops: CDR1 SGHRS, CDR2 YFSETQ. This CDR3 is 16 amino acids long. CDR3 sequence reads: CASSLGSEAGANVLTF. The DNA for the CDR3 is TGCGCCAGCAGCTTGGGGTCCGAGGCTGGGGCCAACGTCCTGACTTTC.

The chain couples TRBV7-9 to TRBJ1-2; D perhaps matches TRBD1 (5 bases). CDR1 SEHNR and CDR2 FQNEAQ come from the germline V gene (reference sequence). This CDR3 has 15 residues. The V and J ends lost 1 base and 3 bases respectively, with 12 bases between them. CDR3 coding DNA: TGTGCCAGCAGCTTAGATACCGACAGCCACTATGGCTACACCTTC. This sequence encodes CASSLDTDSHYGYTF.